Each of the 3 T cell receptor beta chains below was sequenced from the same sample in a study of cytomegalovirus exposure and HLA in healthy donors. It was with 60 Vbeta and 13 Jbeta primers that the PCR ran. TCRdb's copy holds only in-frame clones and misses some; the assay was immunoSEQ multiplex PCR. The data hold roughly 130,000 clones, with roughly four fifths observed a single time. Sequencing used PBMCs. The receptors stem from a girl under 10 years old in good health and CMV-seronegative.

This clone appeared once. This chain connects TRBV19 to TRBJ2-7, with a weak D call TRBD1 (6 bases). The CDR3 is made up of 13 amino acids. Trimming cost V 6 bases and J 1 base, with 10 bases left between them. From germline, CDR1 is LNHDA and CDR2 SQIVND (reference sequence). The CDR3 spells CASRGAASYEQYF. CDR3 bases: TGTGCCAGTAGGGGGGCAGCGTCCTACGAGCAGTACTTC.

The CDR3 nucleotides read TGTGCCAGCAGCCATCGGAATCAGGGGAACTATGGCTACACCTTC. This sequence encodes CASSHRNQGNYGYTF. V gene TRBV4-2 combines with J gene TRBJ1-2; tentative D call: TRBD1 (6 bases). The CDR3 is 15 residues long. Germline V gives CDR1 LGHNA, CDR2 YNFKEQ. V lost 3 bases and J 2 bases, leaving 13 bases between the germline ends.

The chain couples TRBV6-1 to TRBJ2-5, with 8 bases lining up with TRBD1. The J call may be faulty, since TRBJ2-7 better matches the DNA end. This CDR3 has 13 residues. Germline V CDR1 and CDR2: MNHNS, SASEGT. The CDR3 reads CASRGQGLYEQYF. In nucleotides, the CDR3 is TGTGCCAGCAGAGGACAGGGTCTCTACGAGCAGTACTTC.